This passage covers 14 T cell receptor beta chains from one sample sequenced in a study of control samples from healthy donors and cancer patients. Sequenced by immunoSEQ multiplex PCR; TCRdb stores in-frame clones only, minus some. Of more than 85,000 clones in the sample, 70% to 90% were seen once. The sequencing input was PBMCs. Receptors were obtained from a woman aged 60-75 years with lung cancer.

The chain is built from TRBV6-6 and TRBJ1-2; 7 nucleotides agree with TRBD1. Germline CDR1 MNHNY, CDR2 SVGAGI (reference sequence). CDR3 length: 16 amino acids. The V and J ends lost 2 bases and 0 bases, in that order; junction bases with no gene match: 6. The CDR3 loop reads CASSYPRQGPNYGYTF. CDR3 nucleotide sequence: TGTGCCAGCAGTTACCCCCGACAGGGCCCTAACTATGGCTACACCTTC.

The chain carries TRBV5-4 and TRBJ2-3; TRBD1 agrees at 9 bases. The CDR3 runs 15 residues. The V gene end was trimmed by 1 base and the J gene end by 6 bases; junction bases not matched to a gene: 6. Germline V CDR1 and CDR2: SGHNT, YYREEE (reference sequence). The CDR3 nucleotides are TGTGCCAGCAGCTTGCTACAGGGGGCTGATGATACGCAGTATTTT. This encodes CASSLLQGADDTQYF.

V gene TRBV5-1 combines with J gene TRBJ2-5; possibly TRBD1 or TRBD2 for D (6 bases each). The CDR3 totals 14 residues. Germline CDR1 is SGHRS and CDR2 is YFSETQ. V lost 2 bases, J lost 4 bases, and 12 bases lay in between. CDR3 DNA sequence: TGCGCCAGCAGCTTCCGCAGGGGAGGAGAGACCCAGTACTTC. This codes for CASSFRRGGETQYF.

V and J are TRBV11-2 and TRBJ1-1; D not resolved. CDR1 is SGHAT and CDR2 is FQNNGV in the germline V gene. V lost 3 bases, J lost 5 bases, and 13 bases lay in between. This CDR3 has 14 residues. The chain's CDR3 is CASSFQRRDTEAFF. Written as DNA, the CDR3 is TGTGCCAGCAGCTTCCAACGGAGGGATACTGAAGCTTTCTTT.

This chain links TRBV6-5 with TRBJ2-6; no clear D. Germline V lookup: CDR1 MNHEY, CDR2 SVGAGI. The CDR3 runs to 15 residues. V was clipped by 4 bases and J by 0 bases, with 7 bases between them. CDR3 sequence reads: CASSFDGSGANVLTF. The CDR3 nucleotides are TGTGCCAGCAGTTTTGATGGCTCTGGGGCCAACGTCCTGACTTTC.

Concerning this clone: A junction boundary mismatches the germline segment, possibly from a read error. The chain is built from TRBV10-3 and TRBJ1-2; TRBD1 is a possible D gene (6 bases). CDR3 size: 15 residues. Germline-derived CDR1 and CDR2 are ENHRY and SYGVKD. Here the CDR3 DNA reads TGTGTCATCAGTCCTAATAACGGACAGCACTATGGCTACACCTTC. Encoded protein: CVISPNNGQHYGYTF.

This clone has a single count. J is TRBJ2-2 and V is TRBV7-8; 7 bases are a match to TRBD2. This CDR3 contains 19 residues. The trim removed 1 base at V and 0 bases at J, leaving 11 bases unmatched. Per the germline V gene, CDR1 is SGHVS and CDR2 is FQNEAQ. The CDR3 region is CASSLEAGASGANTGELFF. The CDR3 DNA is TGTGCCAGCAGCTTAGAGGCGGGAGCTTCCGGGGCGAACACCGGGGAGCTGTTTTTT.

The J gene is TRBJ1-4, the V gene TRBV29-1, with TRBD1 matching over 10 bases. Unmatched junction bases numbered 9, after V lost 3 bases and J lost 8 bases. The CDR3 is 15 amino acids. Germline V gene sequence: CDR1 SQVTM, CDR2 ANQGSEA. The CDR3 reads CSVDNAGTGDEKLFF. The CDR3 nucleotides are TGCAGCGTTGATAATGCCGGGACAGGGGACGAAAAACTGTTTTTT. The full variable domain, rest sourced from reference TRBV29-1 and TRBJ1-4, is SAVISQKPSRDICQRGTSLTIQCQVDSQVTMMFWYRQQPGQSLTLIATANQGSEATYESGFVIDKFPISRPNLTFSTLTVSNMSPEDSSIYLCSVDNAGTGDEKLFFGSGTQLSVL.

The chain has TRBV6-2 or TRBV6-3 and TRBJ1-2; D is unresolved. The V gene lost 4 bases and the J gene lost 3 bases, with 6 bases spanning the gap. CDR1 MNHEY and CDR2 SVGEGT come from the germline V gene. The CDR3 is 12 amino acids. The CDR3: CASSFQDYGYTF. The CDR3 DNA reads TGTGCCAGCAGTTTCCAGGACTATGGCTACACCTTC.

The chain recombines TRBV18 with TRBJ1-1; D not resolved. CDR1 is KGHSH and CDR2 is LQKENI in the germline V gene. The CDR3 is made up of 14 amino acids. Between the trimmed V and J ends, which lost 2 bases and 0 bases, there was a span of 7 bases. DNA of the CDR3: TGTGCCAGCTCACCAGAGGCACTGAACACTGAAGCTTTCTTT. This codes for CASSPEALNTEAFF.

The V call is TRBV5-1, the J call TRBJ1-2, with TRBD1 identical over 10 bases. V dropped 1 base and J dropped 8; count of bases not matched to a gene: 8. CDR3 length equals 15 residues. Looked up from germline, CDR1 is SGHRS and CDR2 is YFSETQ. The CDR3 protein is CASSLNSGTGEGYTF. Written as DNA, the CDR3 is TGCGCCAGCAGCTTGAATTCCGGGACAGGGGAAGGCTACACCTTC.

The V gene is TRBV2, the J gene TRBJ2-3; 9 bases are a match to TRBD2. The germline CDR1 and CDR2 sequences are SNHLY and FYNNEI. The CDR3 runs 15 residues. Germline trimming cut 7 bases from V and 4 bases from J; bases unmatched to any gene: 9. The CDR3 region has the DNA TGTGCCAGCAATCCCGGGACTAGCCCCGCAGATACGCAGTATTTT. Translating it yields CASNPGTSPADTQYF.

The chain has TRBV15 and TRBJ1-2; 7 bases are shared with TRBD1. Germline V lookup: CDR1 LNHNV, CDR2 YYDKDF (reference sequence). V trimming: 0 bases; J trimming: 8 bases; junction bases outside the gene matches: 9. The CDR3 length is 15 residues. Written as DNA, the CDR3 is TGTGCCACCAGCAGAGATCGAAGACAGGGCAGCGGCTACACCTTC. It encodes CATSRDRRQGSGYTF.

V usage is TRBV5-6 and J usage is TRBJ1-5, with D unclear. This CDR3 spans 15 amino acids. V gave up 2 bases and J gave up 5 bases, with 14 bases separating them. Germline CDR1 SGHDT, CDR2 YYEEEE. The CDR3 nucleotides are TGTGCCAGCAGCTTCTGGGTGAAAAGCGATCAGCCCCAGCATTTT. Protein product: CASSFWVKSDQPQHF.